This T cell receptor (beta chain) originates from a study of cytotoxic CD8 clonotypes in ibrutinib-treated CLL. V was clipped by 6 bases and J by 6 bases, with 14 bases between them. Germline V gives CDR1 ENHRY, CDR2 SYGVKD. This CDR3 has 13 residues. Some clones are missing from TCRdb's copy, which holds only in-frame ones; the method was immunoSEQ multiplex PCR. Altogether 100,000 to 150,000 clones are present, 70% to 90% being singletons, with the ten largest covering about 2.1%. This chain links TRBV10-3 with TRBJ1-1, with a weak D call TRBD1 (6 bases). Sequencing used PBMCs, obtained after 24 months of ibrutinib treatment. This receptor was identified in a human donor with chronic lymphocytic leukemia. The CDR3 sequence: CAISRRGVAEAFF. In DNA, the CDR3 is TGTGCCATCAGCCGCAGGGGAGTTGCTGAAGCTTTCTTT.